The sequence of this T cell receptor beta chain was determined in a study of CD8+CD57+ T cells in acquired aplastic anemia (dated by TCRdb to the late 2010s). Context from the whole study: Extracted DNA from sorted CD4+ and CD8+ cells averaged 3.2 ug, ranging from roughly 0.2 to 30 ug. For healthy donor samples, the average read count was around 9.8 million for CD4+ cells and approximately 11 million for CD8+ cells.

In the study, sorted CD4+ and CD8+ blood T cells from patients with severe aplastic anemia and from healthy subjects underwent deep sequencing of TCR repertoires. Ficoll-Paque density gradient centrifugation was used to isolate peripheral blood mononuclear cells. Before DNA extraction, CD4+ and CD8+ T cells were sorted with FACS or magnetic beads. The CDR3, cysteine through phenylalanine, is 13 amino acids long. Only CDR3 DNA is held: 39 bases, read in frame from base 1. CDR1 is given as SNHLY and CDR2 as FYNNEI, both from the germline V gene. V loses 6 bases of germline sequence and J loses 1 base, and the interval between the two ends is 8 bases. Here is what the overall study found, with its caveats: Between patients and healthy controls, no significant difference in CD8+ Simpson's diversity was found (P=0.060). Although roughly 29 CD8+ CDR3 sequences were shared by patients and controls, these sequences appeared highly expressed in patients and within the immunodominant clones of patients.

Genomic DNA was used as template for profiling of TCR beta VDJ combinations and CDR3 sequences. TCR repertoire sequencing was run on an Illumina HiSeq 2000. In the original analysis: TRBV/TRBJ rearrangement plots, CDR3 size and DJ length profiles, and Simpson's diversity index were used to evaluate the repertoires. Whichever DNA sequence was most abundant in the deep sequencing data was defined as the immunodominant clone. CDR3 amino acid sequences were screened for sharing across subjects and compared with published repertoires and the VDJdb database. Using fastp trimming at Q25 and MiXCR clonotype assembly, TCRdb reanalyzed the public sequencing data and kept in-frame beta chains. When rows share a CDR3 protein, they turn into one entry using the most common DNA and genes. Clone size and V and J calls follow TCRdb, not the original study. A total of fewer than 200,000 distinct CDR3 sequences appear in this sample, around 60% of them only once. The ten largest make up 45% to 55% of the sample.

Remarks on this clonotype: This receptor's antigen is unknown. It has no much larger one-base neighbor in the sample; base qualities were not kept.

This receptor chain uses TRBV2 and TRBJ2-3; TRBD2 could be the D gene, as 5 bases match. This TCR was recovered from a human donor in good health. Sequenced material: sorted CD4+, CD8+, or CD8+CD57+ T cells (not recorded which) from PBMCs. The nucleotide sequence reads as follows: TGTGCCAGCAGGCGGGCTGGCACAGATACGCAGTATTTT. This yields the protein CASRRAGTDTQYF.